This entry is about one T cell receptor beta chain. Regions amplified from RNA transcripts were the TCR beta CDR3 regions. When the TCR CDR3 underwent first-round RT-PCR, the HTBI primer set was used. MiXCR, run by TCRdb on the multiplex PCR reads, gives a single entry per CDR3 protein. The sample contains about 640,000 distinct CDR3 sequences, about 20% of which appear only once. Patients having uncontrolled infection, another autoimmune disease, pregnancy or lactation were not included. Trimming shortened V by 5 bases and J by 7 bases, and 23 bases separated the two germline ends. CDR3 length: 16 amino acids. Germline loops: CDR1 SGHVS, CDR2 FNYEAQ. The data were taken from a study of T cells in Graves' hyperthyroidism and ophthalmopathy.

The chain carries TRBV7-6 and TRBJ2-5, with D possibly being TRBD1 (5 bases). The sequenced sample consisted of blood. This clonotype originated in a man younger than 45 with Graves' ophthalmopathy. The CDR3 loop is CASSPTLGHTQGTQYF. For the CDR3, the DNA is TGTGCCAGCAGCCCTACCCTCGGACATACGCAGGGGACCCAGTACTTC.